This T cell receptor (beta chain) was sequenced during a study of CD4 T cells in relation to SARS-CoV-2 and coronaviruses. Of note for this clone: Its antigen is still unknown.

V lost 1 base to trimming and J lost 8 bases; unmatched junction nucleotides: 14. Germline CDR1 and CDR2: SGHTA and FQGNSA. The CDR3 contains 17 residues. Profiled with immunoSEQ multiplex PCR; TCRdb holds only in-frame clones, not every one. The sample carries approximately 41,000 clones, around four fifths recorded once. This receptor was obtained from an adult with COVID-19. Sequenced material: memory CD4+ T cells from PBMCs, cultured in vitro. The rearrangement joins TRBV7-2 to TRBJ2-1, with 7 bases that match TRBD2. The CDR3 is CASSLVGLGPAAHEQFF. CDR3 DNA sequence: TGTGCCAGCAGCTTAGTTGGACTAGGACCCGCCGCGCATGAGCAGTTCTTC.